This TCR beta chain was sequenced for a study of T cells after posttransplantation cyclophosphamide. CDR1 is SEHNR and CDR2 is FQNEAQ in the germline V gene (reference sequence). The V segment lost 5 bases and the J segment 4 bases; nucleotides outside the gene matches: 6. The CDR3 has 14 residues. Concerning this clone itself: The antigen is not known.

Findings and caveats of the study: Later post-transplant blood repertoires were often dominated by donor CD8+ memory clones.

Sequencing was performed with immunoSEQ multiplex PCR; in TCRdb, only in-frame clones are kept and a portion is missing. This table holds 10,000 to 13,000 clones, approximately 96% found once. The source material was naive CD8+ T cells sorted from PBMCs. The chain has TRBV7-9 and TRBJ2-7, with 9 bases that match TRBD1. The receptor's source is a young man in good health and a related stem cell transplant donor. The CDR3, as DNA: TGTGCCAGCAGCCAGGACAGGGGATTTTACGAGCAGTACTTC. This translates into CASSQDRGFYEQYF.